This T cell receptor beta chain was sequenced in a study of T cell responses to AZD1222 COVID-19 vaccine. Study observations and caveats: Mapped onto spike, vaccine-associated CD4 TCRs spanned it and were dominant at 160-218 and 743-854.

The table came from immunoSEQ multiplex PCR; TCRdb's copy has only in-frame clones and leaves some out. Of 80,000 or so clones listed, 70% to 90% are singletons. As regards this clone: Its antigen is not identified.

CDR1 and CDR2 from the germline V gene are SEHNR and FQNEAQ (reference sequence). This CDR3 comprises 11 residues. The ends were cut back, 1 base at V and 3 bases at J, with 1 base in the middle. The chain joins TRBV7-9 to TRBJ2-7; D is uncertain. The source is an adult in good health. The sample here was peripheral blood, taken on day 0 of AZD1222 vaccination. CDR3 bases: TGTGCCAGCAGCTTAGACTACGAGCAGTACTTC. Translation: CASSLDYEQYF.